This T cell receptor (beta chain) was identified in a study of blood T cell repertoires in COVID-19 (dated by TCRdb to 2018 to 2020). The study in broad terms: Samples covering the acute and convalescent phases of COVID-19 were provided by collaborators in the United States, Italy and Spain. A de-identified subject ID, COVID-19 status, age in years and sex were almost always included in the sample metadata. The material from the prospective study consisted of cDNA or gDNA derived from T cells, B-cell-depleted T cells, or PBMCs. The samples were drawn from two sources: the first 160 participants of the ongoing ImmuneRACE study, and about 1,300 subjects contributed by 6 global collaborators. Deeply sampled blood TCRbeta repertoires from subjects exposed to, actively infected with, or recovered from COVID-19 were included in the dataset. Where HLA class I and class II types were available, the types were taken from metadata supplied by the sample provider, not from assay-based typing. The repertoires were made available in a free public database intended to serve as a resource for research on the immune response to SARS-CoV-2. What the study reported, not specific to this receptor: The amount of clinical and demographic metadata varied by source and participant and was provided uncurated.

In Seattle, one collaborating source enrolled patients while the infection was active and tracked those patients longitudinally over the course of disease. Collaborating institutions collected whole blood in K2EDTA tubes following their own protocols. For TCRbeta analysis, collaborators shipped samples in one of three forms: frozen whole blood, isolated PBMCs, or DNA extracted from either of those sample types. The germline V gene supplies CDR1 ENHRY and CDR2 SYGVKD. A distance of 12 bases separates the germline ends of V and J, which lose 0 bases and 4 bases respectively. The CDR3 numbers 15 residues from cysteine through phenylalanine. Just CDR3 DNA is preserved here, 45 bases in frame from base 1. On this clone: Which antigen it targets is not known. Within one base of it there is no much larger clone, and no base qualities were kept.

The immunoSEQ Assay, a bias-controlled multiplex PCR, was used to amplify TCRbeta CDR3 regions from genomic DNA. For the original study's pipeline: The number of nucleated cells in each sample was estimated from the amplification of reference gene primers within the assay. To quantify the absolute abundance of each unique TCRbeta CDR3 rearrangement, sequence reads were collapsed and filtered. For each sample, productive Simpson clonality was calculated as the square root of Simpson's diversity index over productive rearrangements. Sourced from immuneACCESS, this table was stored by TCRdb with only in-frame sequences that have V and J called. A share of the clones is absent; for the studies checked, an unresolved V gene accounts for under half, and the remainder has no known explanation. The V and J calls and clone size come from that table; D and trimming were worked out from the DNA. The sample table records about 300,000 clones; over 85% of these occur just once. Together, the top ten hold approximately 2% of the sample.

Material for sequencing was peripheral blood. This receptor was identified in a woman aged 25-40 years with COVID-19, enrolled during active disease. The chain is made from TRBV10-3 and TRBJ1-1; TRBD1 is possibly the D segment (5 matching bases). The DNA reads TGTGCCATCAGTGAGTCGACGGGGGTCGGCACTGAAGCTTTCTTT. This sequence encodes CAISESTGVGTEAFF.